These 27 T cell receptor beta chains originate from one sample sequenced in a study of T cells after yellow fever vaccination. TCRdb fed the 5' RACE reads into MiXCR, producing one record per CDR3 protein. The sample has 140,000 to 150,000 distinct CDR3 sequences, approximately 6.6% seen once. Sequenced here: CD4+ T cells sorted from PBMCs, sampled 10 days after the yellow fever booster vaccination. The origin of the receptors is a man aged 25-45 years who received the YFV17D yellow fever vaccine.

This clonotype has a count of ten or more. The gene calls are TRBV29-1 and TRBJ2-3; tentatively, D is TRBD1 (6 bases). The germline V gene has CDR1 SQVTM and CDR2 ANQGSEA. This CDR3 comprises 12 residues. Deletions cut 7 bases from V and 2 bases from J, with 10 bases between. The CDR3 DNA sequence: TGCAGCGCCGGGACAAACACAGATACGCAGTATTTT. Its protein product is CSAGTNTDTQYF.

In its sample, this clonotype was seen a few times. CDR3 nucleotide sequence: TGTGCCAGCTCACCACCGGCACAGGGGATTGGTGGCTACACCTTC. Protein: CASSPPAQGIGGYTF. V is TRBV18 and J is TRBJ1-2; 7 bases are a match to TRBD1. V shed 0 bases and J 7 bases; nucleotides not matched to a gene: 8. The CDR3 length is 15 residues. CDR1 and CDR2 (germline): KGHSH, LQKENI.

Ten or more counts support this clonotype. V and J are TRBV4-3 and TRBJ1-5; the D is unclear. CDR1 and CDR2 from the germline V gene are LGHNA and YSLEER. With 0 bases removed from V and 0 bases from J, the gap between germline ends came to 12 bases. The CDR3 covers 17 residues. The CDR3 region has the DNA TGCGCCAGCAGCCAAGATCCCCAAGGATATAGCAATCAGCCCCAGCATTTT. It codes for CASSQDPQGYSNQPQHF.

The chain couples TRBV7-2 to TRBJ2-5; no definite D call. Germline CDR1 and CDR2: SGHTA and FQGNSA. This CDR3 has 15 amino acids. The V end was cut by 5 bases, the J end by 5 bases, with 18 bases between. The CDR3 DNA sequence: TGTGCCAGCAGCATAAAACGCGGCTTTACGGAGACCCAGTACTTC. Translation: CASSIKRGFTETQYF.

This clonotype was detected a few times. The gene calls are TRBV7-8 and TRBJ2-5; D possibly corresponds to TRBD1 (6 bases). Germline CDR1 reads SGHVS; CDR2 reads FQNEAQ. This CDR3 region has 15 residues. The V end was cut by 0 bases, the J end by 9 bases, with 17 bases between. The CDR3 region is CASSLASGQIGAQYF. In DNA form, the CDR3 reads TGTGCCAGCAGCTTAGCATCCGGACAGATAGGGGCCCAGTACTTC.

This clonotype has a count of ten or more. V gene TRBV12-3 or TRBV12-4 combines with J gene TRBJ2-4; 7 nucleotides line up with TRBD2. V lost 3 bases to trimming and J lost 10 bases; unmatched junction nucleotides: 6. This CDR3 is built from 13 residues. This chain's CDR3 is CASSFGREGIQYF. The CDR3 bases are TGTGCCAGCAGTTTTGGCAGGGAGGGGATTCAGTACTTC.

In this sample, this clonotype turned up many times. The chain uses TRBV18 and TRBJ1-5; D unclear. Trimming removed 2 bases from V and 0 bases from J, with 11 bases in between. CDR1 is KGHSH, CDR2 LQKENI, per germline. This CDR3 spans 16 amino acids. For the CDR3, the DNA is TGTGCCAGCTCACCATTCGCGCAGGATAGCAATCAGCCCCAGCATTTT. Its translation: CASSPFAQDSNQPQHF.

J is TRBJ2-7 and V is TRBV7-2; D is perhaps TRBD2 (5 bases). The CDR3 spans 12 residues. Germline-derived CDR1 and CDR2 are SGHTA and FQGNSA. Trimming pared 5 bases from V and 3 bases from J, leaving 8 bases between. CDR3 coding DNA: TGTGCCAGCAGCCTAGACTACTACGAGCAGTACTTC. The encoded protein is CASSLDYYEQYF.

This clonotype was seen more than once but under ten times. The chain carries TRBV20-1 and TRBJ2-7; TRBD2 matches at 7 bases. The CDR3 has 15 amino acids. With V trimmed by 6 bases and J by 9 bases, 20 bases remained unmatched. CDR1 and CDR2 (germline): DFQATT, SNEGSKA (reference sequence). As DNA, the CDR3 is TGCAGTGCGTCGGTCGGGGGGAGGGACCTCTTGGGGCAGTACTTC. It codes for CSASVGGRDLLGQYF.

To note about this clonotype: This clone may be a read error of a much larger clone one base away. CDR3 in amino acids: CCAREAGSTYNEQFF. The CDR3, as DNA: TGCTGTGCTAGAGAGGCGGGGTCCACCTACAATGAGCAGTTCTTC. The chain couples TRBV20-1 to TRBJ2-1, with a weak D call TRBD2 (6 bases). Germline assignment: CDR1 DFQATT and CDR2 SNEGSKA (reference sequence). The CDR3 covers 15 residues.

This clonotype was seen ten or more times. The rearrangement uses TRBV4-3 and TRBJ2-1, with 9 bases fitting TRBD2. CDR3 length: 16 amino acids. J gave up 4 bases and V 1 base, and 5 bases lay outside the gene matches. The germline gives CDR1 LGHNA, CDR2 YSLEER. Here the CDR3 DNA reads TGCGCCAGCAGCCAAGGTCTTAGCGGGAGATACAATGAGCAGTTCTTC. It codes for CASSQGLSGRYNEQFF.

This chain connects TRBV19 to TRBJ2-4; possibly TRBD2 for D (5 bases). The CDR3 has 14 amino acids. Trimming took off 1 base at V and 7 bases at J, with 11 bases between the two ends. The germline V gene has CDR1 LNHDA and CDR2 SQIVND (reference sequence). CDR3 nucleotides: TGTGCCAGTAGTATAGGGGGAACGGGGAACATTCAGTACTTC. Translating gives CASSIGGTGNIQYF.

This clonotype has a count of ten or more. J is TRBJ2-4 and V is TRBV28, with TRBD1 as a possible D gene (5 bases). Trimming shortened V by 6 bases and J by 3 bases, and 15 bases separated the two germline ends. Germline lookup yields CDR1 MDHEN and CDR2 SYDVKM. This CDR3 comprises 15 residues. Written as DNA, the CDR3 is TGTGCCAGCAGACCCAACCAGGGCGGCAAAAACATTCAGTACTTC. Amino acid sequence: CASRPNQGGKNIQYF.

This clonotype was detected many times. The chain links TRBV4-1 to TRBJ2-7; 7 bases are shared with TRBD2. CDR1 MGHRA and CDR2 YSYEKL come from the germline V gene. This CDR3 region has 16 residues. V shed 1 base, J shed 3 bases, and the junction held 9 bases outside the gene matches. The CDR3: CASSQGPTSANYEQYF. CDR3 nucleotide sequence: TGCGCCAGCAGCCAAGGACCCACTAGCGCCAACTACGAGCAGTACTTC.

This clonotype came up many times. V usage is TRBV5-6 and J usage is TRBJ2-7; weak D call: TRBD1 (6 bases). The length of the CDR3 is 14 residues. Germline values: CDR1 SGHDT, CDR2 YYEEEE. Trimming shortened V by 1 base and J by 1 base, and 9 bases separated the two germline ends. CDR3 nucleotide sequence: TGTGCCAGCAGCTTGAGAGGACAGTCCTACGAGCAGTACTTC. Amino acid sequence: CASSLRGQSYEQYF.

The chain uses TRBV28 and TRBJ1-2; D is possibly TRBD1 (6 bases). With 5 bases removed from V and 8 bases from J, the gap between germline ends came to 18 bases. The CDR3 has 14 residues. Looked up from germline, CDR1 is MDHEN and CDR2 is SYDVKM. CDR3 protein: CASSDPQGPGGYTF. The CDR3 nucleotides read TGTGCCAGCAGTGATCCACAGGGCCCGGGGGGCTACACCTTC.

This clonotype was seen at least ten times. The genes are TRBV11-2 and TRBJ2-1, with D maybe TRBD2 (5 bases). The ends were cut back, 3 bases at V and 13 bases at J, with 10 bases in the middle. Germline CDR1 and CDR2: SGHAT and FQNNGV. The CDR3 loop spans 11 amino acids. CDR3 DNA sequence: TGTGCCAGCAGCTTTTCGGGGAAACAGTTCTTC. Translation: CASSFSGKQFF.

This clonotype was detected ten times or more. The chain couples TRBV11-2 to TRBJ1-6; 8 positions match TRBD1. Trimming cost V 5 bases and J 9 bases; bases outside gene matches: 6. The CDR3 totals 14 residues. CDR1 and CDR2 (germline): SGHAT, FQNNGV. In DNA, the CDR3 is TGTGCCAGCAGCACCGACAGGGGAGTTTCACCCCTCCACTTT. Translating gives CASSTDRGVSPLHF.

This clonotype was counted many times. The rearrangement links TRBV20-1 to TRBJ2-1; D possibly matches TRBD1 or TRBD2 (6 bases each). From germline, CDR1 is DFQATT and CDR2 SNEGSKA (reference sequence). V lost 6 bases to trimming and J lost 8 bases, with 26 bases between them. The CDR3 runs to 16 residues. The CDR3 nucleotides are TGCAGTGCCCATGGCCTCACAGGGCGGCGGGGTGATGAGCAGTTCTTC. Translating it yields CSAHGLTGRRGDEQFF.

The chain uses TRBV20-1 and TRBJ1-3, with unresolved D. V was pared by 3 bases and J by 4 bases, with 13 bases between. This CDR3 comprises 14 residues. Germline V gives CDR1 DFQATT, CDR2 SNEGSKA (reference sequence). The CDR3 sequence: CSASSPKPGNTIYF. CDR3 coding DNA: TGCAGTGCTAGCTCACCCAAGCCAGGAAACACCATATATTTT.

This clonotype was found many times. The chain combines TRBV12-3 or TRBV12-4 with TRBJ1-1, with TRBD1 matching 8 bases. Trimming took 6 bases from V and 0 from J; bases not matched to a gene: 9. This CDR3 region has 16 residues. The CDR3 sequence is CASRSAQGALNTEAFF. DNA for the CDR3: TGTGCCAGCAGGTCCGCTCAGGGGGCCCTGAACACTGAAGCTTTCTTT.

This clonotype has just one count. The chain is built from TRBV21-1 and TRBJ2-1; the D segment call TRBD1 is taken from the table without a DNA check. TRBV21-1 is an annotated pseudogene. The length of the CDR3 is 15 residues. This chain's CDR3 is CASSFDRDSYNEQFF. CDR3 nucleotides: TGTGCCAGCAGCTTTGACAGGGACTCCTACAATGAGCAGTTCTTC.

This clonotype was detected many times. V gene TRBV20-1 combines with J gene TRBJ2-1; 8 nucleotides line up with TRBD2. Losses at the gene ends were 4 bases for V and 6 bases for J; bases not matched to a gene: 11. The CDR3 extends over 15 amino acids. The germline V gene has CDR1 DFQATT and CDR2 SNEGSKA (reference sequence). The CDR3 DNA follows: TGCAGTGCTATCCCCCGGAGACTAGCGCTCAATGAGCAGTTCTTC. Residues: CSAIPRRLALNEQFF.

This clonotype was observed many times. The J gene is TRBJ1-2, the V gene TRBV20-1, with D uncertain. CDR1 DFQATT and CDR2 SNEGSKA come from the germline V gene (reference sequence). The length of the CDR3 is 13 residues. The germline V and J ends were trimmed by 7 bases and 8 bases, with 20 bases remaining between them. CDR3 region: CSVDLVGVGGYTF. The CDR3 DNA is TGCAGTGTCGACCTGGTCGGGGTAGGCGGCTACACCTTC.

This clonotype was seen at least ten times. This chain links TRBV5-1 with TRBJ2-7; TRBD2 agrees at 14 bases. Per the germline V gene, CDR1 is SGHRS and CDR2 is YFSETQ. V dropped 0 bases and J dropped 4; count of bases not matched to a gene: 3. CDR3 size: 16 residues. The CDR3 protein is CASSLATSGRVYEQYF. CDR3 nucleotide sequence: TGCGCCAGCAGCTTGGCGACTAGCGGGAGGGTTTACGAGCAGTACTTC.

This clonotype was counted at least ten times. CDR3: CATSGGPGYGYTF. CDR3 nucleotides: TGTGCCACCTCGGGAGGGCCAGGCTATGGCTACACCTTC. The chain links TRBV24-1 to TRBJ1-2, with D unclear. CDR3 length: 13 residues. Per the germline V gene, CDR1 is KGHDR and CDR2 is SFDVKD. V was clipped by 9 bases and J by 4 bases, with 14 bases between them.

This clonotype was counted many times. V and J are TRBV7-2 and TRBJ2-2; 10 nucleotides match TRBD1. CDR3 length: 16 residues. Germline-derived CDR1 and CDR2 are SGHTA and FQGNSA. Trimming took 4 bases from V and 5 from J; bases not matched to a gene: 7. The CDR3 is CASSSSGTGVTGELFF. For the CDR3, the DNA is TGTGCCAGCAGCTCTTCCGGGACAGGGGTTACCGGGGAGCTGTTTTTT.